This T cell receptor (beta chain) was found in a study of CD8+CD57+ T cells in acquired aplastic anemia. Turning to the study itself: Yields of DNA that came from sorted CD4+ and CD8+ cells averaged roughly 3 ug.

The CDR3 has 14 amino acids. The ends were cut back, 5 bases at V and 3 bases at J, with 11 bases in the middle. Germline V gene lookup returns CDR1 MGHDK and CDR2 SYGVNS. Study-wide points: Patients and controls had in common 25 to 30 CD8+ CDR3 sequences.

TCR beta VDJ and CDR3 profiling used genomic DNA as template. TCRdb re-analysed the reads in MiXCR, keeping a single row per CDR3 protein. The profile covers more than 150,000 distinct CDR3 sequences, with 45% to 50% appearing a single time and 2.5% to 3.5% taken by the ten largest. In this sample, this clonotype turned up a few times. Its specificity is unknown. This clonotype was sampled from a human donor in good health. Material for sequencing was sorted CD4+, CD8+, or CD8+CD57+ T cells (not recorded which) from PBMCs. J is TRBJ2-1 and V is TRBV25-1; no definite D call. The CDR3 spells CASSPFGDYNEQFF. DNA of the CDR3: TGTGCCAGCAGTCCCTTTGGAGACTACAATGAGCAGTTCTTC.